The entry below describes one T cell receptor (beta chain). Its antigen is not known. This entry belongs to a study of long-term antiretroviral therapy in people with HIV. Study outcomes and limitations: Increased diversity was seen after ART, yet it remained lower than in transplant donor controls.

Trimming cost V 0 bases and J 3 bases, with 12 bases left between them. The CDR3 is 15 amino acids. Germline CDR1 and CDR2: LGHNA and YSLEER. The assay, immunoSEQ v3.0, was run at survey level. Sequencing was performed with immunoSEQ multiplex PCR; in TCRdb, only in-frame clones are kept and a portion is missing. The table records roughly 29,000 clones, roughly 95% of them present only once. The clonotype originates from a man aged 30 to 39 with HIV. This specimen consisted of unsorted PBMCs, obtained 6 to 6.5 years after starting antiretroviral therapy. This rearrangement joins TRBV4-3 to TRBJ2-7, with D perhaps being TRBD1 or TRBD2 (5 bases each). The DNA for the CDR3 is TGCGCCAGCAGCCAAGATCTATGGGACGGCTACGAGCAGTACTTC. Protein sequence: CASSQDLWDGYEQYF.